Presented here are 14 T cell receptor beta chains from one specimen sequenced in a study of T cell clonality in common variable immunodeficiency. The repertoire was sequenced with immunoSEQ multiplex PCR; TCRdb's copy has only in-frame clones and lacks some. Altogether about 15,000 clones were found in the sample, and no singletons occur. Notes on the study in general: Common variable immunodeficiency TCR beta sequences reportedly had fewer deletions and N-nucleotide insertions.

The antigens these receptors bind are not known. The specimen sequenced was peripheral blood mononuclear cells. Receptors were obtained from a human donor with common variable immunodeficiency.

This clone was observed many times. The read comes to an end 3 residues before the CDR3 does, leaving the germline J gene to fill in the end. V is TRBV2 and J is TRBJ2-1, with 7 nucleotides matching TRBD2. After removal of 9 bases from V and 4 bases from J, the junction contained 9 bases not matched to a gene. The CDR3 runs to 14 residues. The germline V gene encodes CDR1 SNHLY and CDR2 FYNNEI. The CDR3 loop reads CASVLAELYNEQFF. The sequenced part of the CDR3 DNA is TGTGCCAGTGTTCTAGCGGAGCTTTACAATGAG.

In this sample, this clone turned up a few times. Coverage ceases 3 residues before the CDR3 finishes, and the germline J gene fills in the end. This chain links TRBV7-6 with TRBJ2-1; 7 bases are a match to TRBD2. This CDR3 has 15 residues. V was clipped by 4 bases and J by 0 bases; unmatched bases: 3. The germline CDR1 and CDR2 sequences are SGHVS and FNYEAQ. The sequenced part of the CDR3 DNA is TGTGCCAGCAGCTCAGCGGGACTCTCCTACAATGAG. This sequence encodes CASSSAGLSYNE. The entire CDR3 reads CASSSAGLSYNEQFF.

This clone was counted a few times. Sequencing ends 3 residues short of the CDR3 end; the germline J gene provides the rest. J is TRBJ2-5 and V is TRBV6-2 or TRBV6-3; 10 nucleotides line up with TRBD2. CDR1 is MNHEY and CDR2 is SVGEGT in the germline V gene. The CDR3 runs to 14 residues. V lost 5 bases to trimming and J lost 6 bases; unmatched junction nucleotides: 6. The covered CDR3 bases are TGTGCCAGCAGTGACCTAGCGGGAGTGCAGACC. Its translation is CASSDLAGVQT. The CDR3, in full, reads CASSDLAGVQTQYF.

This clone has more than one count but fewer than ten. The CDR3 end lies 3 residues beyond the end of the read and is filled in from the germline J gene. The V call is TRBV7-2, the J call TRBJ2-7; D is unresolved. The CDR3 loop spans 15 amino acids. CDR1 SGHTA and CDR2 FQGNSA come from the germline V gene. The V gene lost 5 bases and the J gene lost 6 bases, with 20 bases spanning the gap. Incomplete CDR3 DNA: TGTGCCAGCAGCCCCCGGGTTGCGTCAGAGCGCGAG. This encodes CASSPRVASERE. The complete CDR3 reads CASSPRVASEREQYF.

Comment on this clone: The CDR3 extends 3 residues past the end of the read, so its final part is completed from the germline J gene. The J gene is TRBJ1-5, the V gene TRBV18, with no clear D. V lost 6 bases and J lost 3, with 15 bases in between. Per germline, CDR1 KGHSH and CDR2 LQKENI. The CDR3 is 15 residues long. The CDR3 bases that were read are TGTGCCAGCTCTCGTCTCGGGGTCGACAATCAGCCC. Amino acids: CASSRLGVDNQP. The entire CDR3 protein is CASSRLGVDNQPQHF.

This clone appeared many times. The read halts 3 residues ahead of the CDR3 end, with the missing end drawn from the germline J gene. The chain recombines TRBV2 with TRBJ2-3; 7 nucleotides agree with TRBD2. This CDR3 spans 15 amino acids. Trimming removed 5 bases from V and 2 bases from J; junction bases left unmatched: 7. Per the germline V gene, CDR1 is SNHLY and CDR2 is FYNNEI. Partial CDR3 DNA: TGTGCCAGCAGTCTGAGACTAGCAGTCACAGATACG. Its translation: CASSLRLAVTDT. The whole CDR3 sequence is CASSLRLAVTDTQYF.

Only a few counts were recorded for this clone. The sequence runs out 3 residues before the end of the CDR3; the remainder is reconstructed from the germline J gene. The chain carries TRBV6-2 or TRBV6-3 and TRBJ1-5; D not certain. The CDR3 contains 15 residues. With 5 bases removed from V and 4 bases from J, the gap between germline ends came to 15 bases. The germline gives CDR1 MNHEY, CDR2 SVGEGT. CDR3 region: CASSRNTGPNQPQHF. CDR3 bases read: TGTGCCAGCAGTAGGAACACTGGGCCAAATCAGCCC.

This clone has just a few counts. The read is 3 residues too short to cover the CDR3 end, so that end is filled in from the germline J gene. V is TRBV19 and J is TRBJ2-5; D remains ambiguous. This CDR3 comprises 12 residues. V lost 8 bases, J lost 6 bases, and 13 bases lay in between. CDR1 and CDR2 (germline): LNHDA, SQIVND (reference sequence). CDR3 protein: CASRFGNKTQYF. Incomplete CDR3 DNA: TGTGCCAGTCGATTTGGCAATAAGACC. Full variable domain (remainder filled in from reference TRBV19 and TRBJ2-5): DGGITQSPKYLFRKEGQNVTLSCEQNLNHDAMYWYRQDPGQGLRLIYYSQIVNDFQKGDIAEGYSVSREKKESFPLTVTSAQKNPTAFYLCASRFGNKTQYFGPGTRLLVL.

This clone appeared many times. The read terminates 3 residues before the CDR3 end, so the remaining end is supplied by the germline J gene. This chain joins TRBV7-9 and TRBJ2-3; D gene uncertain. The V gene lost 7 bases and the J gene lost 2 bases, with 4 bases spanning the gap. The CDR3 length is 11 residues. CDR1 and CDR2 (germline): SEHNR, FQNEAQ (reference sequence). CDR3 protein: CASTLTDTQYF. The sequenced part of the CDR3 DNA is TGTGCCAGCACCCTCACAGATACG.

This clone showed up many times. This CDR3 reads CASSLLPGDDTQYF. The sequenced part of the CDR3 DNA is TGTGCCAGCAGCCTTCTTCCGGGGGACGATACG. V is TRBV7-9 and J is TRBJ2-3; the D gene is possibly TRBD2 (6 bases). The read finishes 3 residues shy of the CDR3 end, and the germline J gene is used to complete it. Germline V CDR1 and CDR2: SEHNR, FQNEAQ (reference sequence). The length of the CDR3 is 14 residues. V was cut by 5 bases and J by 6 bases, with 15 bases left in between.

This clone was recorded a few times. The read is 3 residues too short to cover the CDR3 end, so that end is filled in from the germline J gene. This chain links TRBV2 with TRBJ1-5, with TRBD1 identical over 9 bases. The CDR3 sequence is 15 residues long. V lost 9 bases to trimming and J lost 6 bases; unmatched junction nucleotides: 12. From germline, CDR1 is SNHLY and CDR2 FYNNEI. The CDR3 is CASSQTGGAGQPQHF. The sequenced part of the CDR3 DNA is TGTGCCAGTTCTCAAACAGGGGGCGCGGGTCAGCCC.

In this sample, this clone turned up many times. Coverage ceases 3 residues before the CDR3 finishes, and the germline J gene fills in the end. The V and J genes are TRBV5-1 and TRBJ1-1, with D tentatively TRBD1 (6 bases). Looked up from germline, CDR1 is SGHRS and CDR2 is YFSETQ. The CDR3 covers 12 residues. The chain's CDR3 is CASSLSGQEAFF. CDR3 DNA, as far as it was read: TGCGCCAGCAGCTTGTCGGGACAAGAA. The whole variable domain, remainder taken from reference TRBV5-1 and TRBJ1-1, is KAGVTQTPRYLIKTRGQQVTLSCSPISGHRSVSWYQQTPGQGLQFLFEYFSETQRNKGNFPGRFSGRQFSNSRSEMNVSTLELGDSALYLCASSLSGQEAFFGQGTRLTVV.

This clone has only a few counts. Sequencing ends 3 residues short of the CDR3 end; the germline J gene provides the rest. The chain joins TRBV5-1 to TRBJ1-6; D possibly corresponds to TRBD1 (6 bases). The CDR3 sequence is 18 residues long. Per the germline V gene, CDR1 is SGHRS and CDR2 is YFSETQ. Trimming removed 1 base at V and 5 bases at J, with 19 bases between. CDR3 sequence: CASSLSYSRGRDNSPLHF. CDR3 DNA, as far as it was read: TGCGCCAGCAGCTTGTCTTATTCCAGGGGTCGGGATAATTCACCC.

CDR3 DNA, as far as it was read: TGTGCCAGCAAAGGACTCATTACTAACTATGGC. Translating it yields CASKGLITNYG. The CDR3 as a whole reads CASKGLITNYGYTF. The V and J genes are TRBV2 and TRBJ1-2; D is unclear. The read comes to an end 3 residues before the CDR3 does, leaving the germline J gene to fill in the end. The germline V gene has CDR1 SNHLY and CDR2 FYNNEI. The length of the CDR3 is 14 residues. V lost 7 bases, J lost 0 bases, and 12 bases lay in between.